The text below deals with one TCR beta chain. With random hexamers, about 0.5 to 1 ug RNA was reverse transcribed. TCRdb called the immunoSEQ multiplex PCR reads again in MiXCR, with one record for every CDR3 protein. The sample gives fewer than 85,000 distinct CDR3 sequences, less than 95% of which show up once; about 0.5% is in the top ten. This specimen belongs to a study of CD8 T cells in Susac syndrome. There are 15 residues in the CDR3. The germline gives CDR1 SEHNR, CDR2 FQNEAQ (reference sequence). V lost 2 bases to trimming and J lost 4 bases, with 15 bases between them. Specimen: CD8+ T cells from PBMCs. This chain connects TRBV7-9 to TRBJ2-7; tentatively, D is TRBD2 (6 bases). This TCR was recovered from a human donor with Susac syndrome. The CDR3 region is CASSLSGTSLYEQYF. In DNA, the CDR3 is TGTGCCAGCAGCTTATCGGGGACTTCCCTATACGAGCAGTACTTC.